A single sample gave rise to the 27 T cell receptor beta chains below, sequenced in a study of patients and donors after allogeneic stem cell transplantation. TCRdb fed the RT-PCR reads into MiXCR, producing one record per CDR3 protein. The table shows about 960,000 distinct CDR3 sequences, with 15% to 20% occurring only once. Sequencing was carried out using blood, either unsorted or a sorted T cell fraction (not recorded which). The receptors shown here come from a human donor who was either an allogeneic HSCT recipient or a stem cell or donor lymphocyte infusion donor (not recorded which). It is not recorded whose cells these are; they may come from a transplant donor.

This clonotype was seen a handful of times. The CDR3 loop is CASSYSSSSGGPGTDTQYF. CDR3 sequence (DNA): TGTGCCAGCAGTTACTCGAGCTCCTCGGGAGGGCCGGGGACAGATACGCAGTATTTT. The chain links TRBV6-5 to TRBJ2-3, with TRBD2 matching 8 bases. The V gene's germline CDR1 is MNHEY and CDR2 SVGAGI. The CDR3 is 19 residues long. V lost 0 bases, J lost 3 bases, and 14 bases stayed unmatched.

The rearrangement joins TRBV20-1 to TRBJ1-2; D is unclear. The V gene lost 3 bases and the J gene lost 7 bases, with 9 bases spanning the gap. Germline loops: CDR1 DFQATT, CDR2 SNEGSKA (reference sequence). There are 11 residues in the CDR3. The CDR3 nucleotides read TGCAGTGCTAGCCTCTACTCTGGCTACACCTTC. This encodes CSASLYSGYTF.

The CDR3 nucleotides are TGCGCCAGCAGCCTGTCCCCCGGGACTAGCGGGGTGAGCTCCTACAATGAGCAGTTCTTC. Its protein is CASSLSPGTSGVSSYNEQFF. The rearrangement uses TRBV4-3 and TRBJ2-1; 13 bases map to TRBD2. CDR3 length: 20 amino acids. J was trimmed by 0 bases and V by 4 bases; bases with no gene match: 12. The germline CDR1 and CDR2 sequences are LGHNA and YSLEER.

This clonotype was detected only a few times. The chain joins TRBV24-1 to TRBJ2-2; a possible D gene is TRBD2 (6 bases). V lost 0 bases, J lost 3 bases, and 7 bases lay in between. The germline CDR1 and CDR2 sequences are KGHDR and SFDVKD. The CDR3 extends over 15 amino acids. CDR3 DNA sequence: TGTGCCACCAGTGATTTGCGCGGGGACACCGGGGAGCTGTTTTTT. Translation: CATSDLRGDTGELFF.

This clonotype was detected many times. The chain joins TRBV7-2 to TRBJ2-5, with TRBD2 identical over 7 bases. The CDR3 loop spans 13 amino acids. Germline lookup yields CDR1 SGHTA and CDR2 FQGNSA. V shed 2 bases and J 5 bases; nucleotides not matched to a gene: 2. The CDR3 protein is CASSLFGGETQYF. DNA for the CDR3: TGTGCCAGCAGCTTATTCGGGGGGGAGACCCAGTACTTC. Full variable domain (outside the CDR3, taken from reference TRBV7-2 and TRBJ2-5): GAGVSQSPSNKVTEKGKDVELRCDPISGHTALYWYRQSLGQGLEFLIYFQGNSAPDKSGLPSDRFSAERTGGSVSTLTIQRTQQEDSAVYLCASSLFGGETQYFGPGTRLLVL.

V and J are TRBV6-2 or TRBV6-3 and TRBJ2-7, with a weak D call TRBD1 (6 bases). CDR3 length: 14 amino acids. Germline V gene lookup returns CDR1 MNHEY and CDR2 SVGEGT. Trimming left V 2 bases short and J 3 bases short, with 11 bases between. The CDR3 DNA reads as TGTGCCAGCAGTTACCCGGACAGCTTCTACGAGCAGTACTTC. It yields the protein CASSYPDSFYEQYF.

This chain connects TRBV20-1 to TRBJ2-3; TRBD2 is a possible D gene (5 bases). The CDR3 loop spans 14 amino acids. Germline CDR1 is DFQATT and CDR2 is SNEGSKA (reference sequence). Trimming took 3 bases from V and 0 from J, leaving 10 bases between them. The CDR3 is CSARHGGSTDTQYF. The CDR3 DNA is TGCAGTGCTAGGCACGGCGGGAGCACAGATACGCAGTATTTT.

This clonotype was observed a few times. The chain employs TRBV9 and TRBJ2-1; TRBD2 matches 7 bases. The V gene's germline CDR1 is SGDLS and CDR2 YYNGEE. This CDR3 has 15 amino acids. V gave up 2 bases and J gave up 3 bases; unmatched junction bases: 5. CDR3 sequence reads: CASSVAQRGYNEQFF. CDR3 DNA: TGTGCCAGCAGCGTTGCGCAGCGGGGCTACAATGAGCAGTTCTTC. Supplemented by reference TRBV9 and TRBJ2-1, the full variable domain reads DSGVTQTPKHLITATGQRVTLRCSPRSGDLSVYWYQQSLDQGLQFLIQYYNGEERAKGNILERFSAQQFPDLHSELNLSSLELGDSALYFCASSVAQRGYNEQFFGPGTRLTVL.

V is TRBV24-1 and J is TRBJ2-1, with a tentative D call TRBD2 (5 bases). This CDR3 is built from 14 residues. CDR1 is KGHDR, CDR2 SFDVKD, per germline. The germline V and J ends were trimmed by 4 bases and 9 bases, with 15 bases remaining between them. The CDR3 reads CATSDRLRAAEQFF. The CDR3 DNA reads as TGTGCCACCAGTGACCGACTGAGGGCGGCTGAGCAGTTCTTC.

The gene calls are TRBV30 and TRBJ2-2; 8 bases map to TRBD2. CDR1 is GTSNPN and CDR2 is SVGIG in the germline V gene (reference sequence). The CDR3 spans 14 residues. V was pared by 5 bases and J by 4 bases, with 6 bases of the junction left unmatched. Here the CDR3 DNA reads TGTGCCTGGGTTAGCGGGGTAGGCACCGGGGAGCTGTTTTTT. Translation: CAWVSGVGTGELFF.

The chain joins TRBV18 to TRBJ1-2, with D possibly TRBD1 on 6 matching bases. The length of the CDR3 is 13 residues. Between the trimmed V and J ends, which lost 6 bases and 2 bases, there was a span of 10 bases. Germline assignment: CDR1 KGHSH and CDR2 LQKENI. The CDR3: CASSYDRNYGYTF. CDR3 nucleotides: TGTGCCAGCTCTTACGACAGGAACTATGGCTACACCTTC.

V gene TRBV5-1 combines with J gene TRBJ1-1; maybe TRBD1 (6 bases). Germline lookup yields CDR1 SGHRS and CDR2 YFSETQ. V lost 2 bases, J lost 1 base, and 9 bases lay in between. The CDR3 is 14 residues long. CDR3 nucleotides: TGCGCCAGCAGCTTTGAGGGGGGGAACACTGAAGCTTTCTTT. It translates to CASSFEGGNTEAFF.

This clonotype has only a few counts. The rearrangement links TRBV6-5 to TRBJ1-2; TRBD1 agrees at 10 bases. This CDR3 is 16 amino acids long. V was pared by 2 bases and J by 4 bases, with 7 bases of the junction left unmatched. Germline V CDR1 and CDR2: MNHEY, SVGAGI. The CDR3 protein is CASSYGTRTGGYGYTF. DNA of the CDR3: TGTGCCAGCAGTTACGGAACGCGGACAGGGGGCTATGGCTACACCTTC.

This chain uses TRBV19 with TRBJ2-1; D is ambiguous. In germline, CDR1 is LNHDA, CDR2 SQIVND (reference sequence). CDR3 length: 12 amino acids. Trimming took off 3 bases at V and 9 bases at J, with 9 bases between the two ends. The CDR3 sequence is CASSMGFVEQFF. CDR3 bases: TGTGCCAGTAGTATGGGGTTTGTTGAGCAGTTCTTC.

The chain is built from TRBV4-3 and TRBJ1-1; a possible D gene is TRBD1 (6 bases). V lost 0 bases and J lost 10, with 12 bases in between. The CDR3 contains 13 residues. Germline V gene sequence: CDR1 LGHNA, CDR2 YSLEER. CDR3 bases: TGCGCCAGCAGCCAAGAAGTGGGACAAAGAGCTTTCTTT. Its translation is CASSQEVGQRAFF.

The chain carries TRBV5-1 and TRBJ2-7; tentative D call: TRBD1 (5 bases). The V end lost 0 bases, the J end lost 6 bases, and 10 bases lay between the germline ends. CDR1 is SGHRS, CDR2 YFSETQ, per germline. This CDR3 has 13 residues. In nucleotides, the CDR3 is TGCGCCAGCAGCTTGGAGGGGCGACTCGAGCAGTACTTC. Translated: CASSLEGRLEQYF.

This clonotype was seen a handful of times. This chain connects TRBV20-1 to TRBJ2-1, with D unresolved. Germline lookup yields CDR1 DFQATT and CDR2 SNEGSKA (reference sequence). Trimming took 8 bases from V and 7 from J, leaving 18 bases between them. This CDR3 is built from 13 residues. This CDR3 is CSFRASWLNEQFF. The CDR3 DNA sequence: TGCAGTTTCCGGGCCTCCTGGTTGAATGAGCAGTTCTTC.

This rearrangement joins TRBV5-6 to TRBJ1-3; D might be TRBD1 (5 bases). CDR3 size: 15 residues. The V gene lost 4 bases and the J gene lost 2 bases, with 13 bases spanning the gap. The germline V gene has CDR1 SGHDT and CDR2 YYEEEE. The CDR3 bases are TGTGCCAGCAGCCGGGAAGGGGAGCCTGGAAACACCATATATTTT. It is translated as CASSREGEPGNTIYF.

This clonotype has only a few counts. The chain is built from TRBV20-1 and TRBJ2-7; 10 bases match TRBD1. The J segment lost 4 bases and the V segment lost 3 bases, leaving 9 bases of the junction unmatched. Looked up from germline, CDR1 is DFQATT and CDR2 is SNEGSKA (reference sequence). The CDR3 extends over 15 amino acids. The CDR3 spells CSARLATGGLYEQYF. Written as DNA, the CDR3 is TGCAGTGCTAGGTTAGCGACAGGGGGCTTATACGAGCAGTACTTC.

This clonotype turned up a few times. This chain connects TRBV20-1 to TRBJ2-1, with a weak D call TRBD2 (6 bases). The CDR3 spans 15 residues. The germline V gene encodes CDR1 DFQATT and CDR2 SNEGSKA (reference sequence). V lost 2 bases and J 0 bases, leaving 11 bases between the germline ends. The CDR3 protein is CSARNLASSYNEQFF. The CDR3 DNA reads TGCAGTGCTAGAAATCTAGCGAGCTCCTACAATGAGCAGTTCTTC.

This clonotype occurred a few times. The J gene is TRBJ2-7, the V gene TRBV6-5, with TRBD2 matching 14 bases. Per germline, CDR1 MNHEY and CDR2 SVGAGI. V gave up 4 bases and J gave up 3 bases; unmatched junction bases: 8. The CDR3 covers 17 residues. The CDR3 coding sequence is TGTGCCAGCAGTTGGGGACTAGCGGGAGCGGTTATCTACGAGCAGTACTTC. Its protein is CASSWGLAGAVIYEQYF.

In its sample, this clonotype was seen a few times. The V call is TRBV2, the J call TRBJ2-3, with D maybe TRBD2 (7 bases). In germline, CDR1 is SNHLY, CDR2 FYNNEI. The V and J ends lost 3 bases and 0 bases respectively, with 10 bases between them. The CDR3 spans 15 residues. DNA for the CDR3: TGTGCCAGCAGTGAGGAGGGGGGGAGCACAGATACGCAGTATTTT. Translating gives CASSEEGGSTDTQYF. The whole variable domain, remainder taken from reference TRBV2 and TRBJ2-3, is EPEVTQTPSHQVTQMGQEVILRCVPISNHLYFYWYRQILGQKVEFLVSFYNNEISEKSEIFDDQFSVERPDGSNFTLKIRSTKLEDSAMYFCASSEEGGSTDTQYFGPGTRLTVL.

The chain uses TRBV12-3 or TRBV12-4 and TRBJ1-2; D is perhaps TRBD1 (6 bases). This CDR3 has 14 amino acids. Trimming removed 2 bases from V and 1 base from J, with 8 bases in between. CDR3 in amino acids: CASSLNRVNYGYTF. CDR3 DNA sequence: TGTGCCAGCAGTTTAAACAGGGTTAACTATGGCTACACCTTC.

The chain joins TRBV30 to TRBJ1-1, with 7 bases lining up with TRBD1. This CDR3 is 13 amino acids long. The J segment lost 9 bases and the V segment lost 0 bases, leaving 7 bases of the junction unmatched. The V gene's germline CDR1 is GTSNPN and CDR2 SVGIG (reference sequence). The CDR3 loop is CAWSVGRGLKAFF. The CDR3 DNA reads TGTGCCTGGAGTGTGGGGAGGGGGCTTAAAGCTTTCTTT.

This clonotype showed up just a few times. This sequence joins TRBV29-1 and TRBJ1-1; D ambiguous. Germline V lookup: CDR1 SQVTM, CDR2 ANQGSEA. Between the trimmed V and J ends, which lost 0 bases and 4 bases, there was a span of 3 bases. The CDR3 sequence is 11 residues long. Here the CDR3 reads CSVEDGTEAFF. CDR3 DNA sequence: TGCAGCGTTGAAGACGGCACTGAAGCTTTCTTT.

There are a few counts of this clonotype. This rearrangement joins TRBV2 to TRBJ1-6; D is possibly TRBD1 (5 bases). CDR1 SNHLY and CDR2 FYNNEI come from the germline V gene. CDR3 length: 16 residues. Trimming left V 2 bases short and J 7 bases short, with 15 bases between. The CDR3 reads CASSETIPGLNSPLHF. The CDR3 nucleotides read TGTGCCAGCAGTGAAACAATACCGGGACTGAATTCACCCCTCCACTTT.

The V and J genes are TRBV2 and TRBJ2-1; D unresolved. V lost 8 bases to trimming and J lost 3 bases, with 20 bases between them. Germline values: CDR1 SNHLY, CDR2 FYNNEI. CDR3 length: 16 residues. CDR3 DNA sequence: TGTGCCAGCCACCACGGTGGCAGGACCCTCTACAATGAGCAGTTCTTC. Its translation is CASHHGGRTLYNEQFF.